This TCR beta chain is from a study of T cell responses to AZD1222 COVID-19 vaccine. Points from the study as a whole: At study baseline, merely more than 5 AZD1222 recipients were seropositive. The CD4 TCRs associated with vaccination extended across spike and predominated at 160-218 and 743-854. Nearly half of spike-specific TCRs reportedly target variant regions that are unmutated in the B.1.351 and B.1.1.7 variants. Sampling captured repertoires only after the peak T cell response.

The CDR3 totals 18 residues. Per the germline V gene, CDR1 is MNHNS and CDR2 is SASEGT. Trimming cost V 1 base and J 4 bases, with 20 bases left between them. In the case of this clone: The antigen remains unidentified.

Sequencing used immunoSEQ multiplex PCR; TCRdb keeps in-frame clones, though not all of them. The sample holds about 88,000 clones; under 95% are singletons and the top ten take more than 4.5%. The material was peripheral blood, obtained on day 0 of AZD1222 vaccination. The sequence derives from an adult in good health. This chain links TRBV6-1 with TRBJ1-5, with D possibly matching TRBD1 (6 bases). The CDR3 DNA is TGTGCCAGCAGTGAAGTATCAGCGGTAACAGGGTATAATCAGCCCCAGCATTTT. Amino acid sequence: CASSEVSAVTGYNQPQHF.